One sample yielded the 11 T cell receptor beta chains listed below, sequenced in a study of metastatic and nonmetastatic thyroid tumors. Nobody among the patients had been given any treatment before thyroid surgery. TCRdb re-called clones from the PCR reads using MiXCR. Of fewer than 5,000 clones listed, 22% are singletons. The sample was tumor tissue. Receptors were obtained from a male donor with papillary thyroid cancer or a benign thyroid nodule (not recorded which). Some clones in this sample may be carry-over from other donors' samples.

The CDR3 protein is CAAGMGAGNTIYF. The DNA for the CDR3 is TGTGCCGCGGGAATGGGGGCTGGAAACACCATATATTTT. This chain joins TRBV12-3 or TRBV12-4 and TRBJ1-3, with a tentative D call TRBD1 (5 bases). The CDR3 is 13 residues long. Trimming left V 11 bases short and J 2 bases short, with 13 bases between.

The CDR3, as DNA: TGTGCCAGCAGTGCCCCTAGCGGTCTCACAGATACGCAGTATTTT. This sequence encodes CASSAPSGLTDTQYF. The chain couples TRBV28 to TRBJ2-3; 7 nucleotides align to TRBD2. CDR1 MDHEN and CDR2 SYDVKM come from the germline V gene. V gave up 5 bases and J gave up 2 bases; unmatched junction bases: 7. The CDR3 length is 15 residues. Looking up the rest from reference TRBV28 and TRBJ2-3 gives the full variable domain: DVKVTQSSRYLVKRTGEKVFLECVQDMDHENMFWYRQDPGLGLRLIYFSYDVKMKEKGDIPEGYSVSREKKERFSLILESASTNQTSMYLCASSAPSGLTDTQYFGPGTRLTVL.

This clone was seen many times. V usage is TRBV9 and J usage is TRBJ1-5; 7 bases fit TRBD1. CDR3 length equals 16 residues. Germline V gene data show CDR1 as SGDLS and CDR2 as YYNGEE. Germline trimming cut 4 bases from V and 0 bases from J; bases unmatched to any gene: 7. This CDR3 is CASSPGDSYSNQPQHF. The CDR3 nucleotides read TGTGCCAGCAGCCCGGGGGACAGCTATAGCAATCAGCCCCAGCATTTT.

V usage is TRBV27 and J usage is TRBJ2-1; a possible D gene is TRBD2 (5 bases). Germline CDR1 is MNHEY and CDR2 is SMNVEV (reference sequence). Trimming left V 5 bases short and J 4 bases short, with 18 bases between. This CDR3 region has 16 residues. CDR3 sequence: CASSPRTVGDYNEQFF. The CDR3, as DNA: TGTGCCAGCAGTCCCCGGACTGTTGGGGATTACAATGAGCAGTTCTTC.

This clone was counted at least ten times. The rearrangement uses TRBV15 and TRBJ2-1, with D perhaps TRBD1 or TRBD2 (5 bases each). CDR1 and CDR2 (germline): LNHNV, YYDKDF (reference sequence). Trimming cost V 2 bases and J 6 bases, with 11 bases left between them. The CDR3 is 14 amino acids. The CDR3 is CATSRRDPFNEQFF. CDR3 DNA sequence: TGTGCCACCAGCAGACGGGACCCCTTCAATGAGCAGTTCTTC.

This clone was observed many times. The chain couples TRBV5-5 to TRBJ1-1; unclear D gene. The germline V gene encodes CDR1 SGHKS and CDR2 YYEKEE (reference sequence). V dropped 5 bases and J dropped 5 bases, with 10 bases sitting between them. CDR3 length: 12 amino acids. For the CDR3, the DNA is TGTGCCAGCAGTCTAGGGATTACTGAAGCTTTCTTT. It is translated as CASSLGITEAFF.

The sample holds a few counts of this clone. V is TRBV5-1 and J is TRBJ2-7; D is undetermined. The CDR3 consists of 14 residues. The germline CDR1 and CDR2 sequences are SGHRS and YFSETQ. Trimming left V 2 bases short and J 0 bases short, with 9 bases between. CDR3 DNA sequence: TGCGCCAGCAGCTTAATTTGGGACTCCTACGAGCAGTACTTC. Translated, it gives CASSLIWDSYEQYF.

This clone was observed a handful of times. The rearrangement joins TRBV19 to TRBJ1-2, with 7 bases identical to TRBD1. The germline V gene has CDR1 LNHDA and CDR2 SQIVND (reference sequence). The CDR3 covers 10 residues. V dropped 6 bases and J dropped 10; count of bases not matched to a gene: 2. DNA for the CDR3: TGTGCCAGTAGGGGACAGCCCTACACCTTC. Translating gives CASRGQPYTF.

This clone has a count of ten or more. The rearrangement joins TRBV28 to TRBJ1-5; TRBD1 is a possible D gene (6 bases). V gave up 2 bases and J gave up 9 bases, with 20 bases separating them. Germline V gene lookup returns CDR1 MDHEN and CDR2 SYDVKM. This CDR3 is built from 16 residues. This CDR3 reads CASSLTGGPGSGPQHF. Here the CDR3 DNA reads TGTGCCAGCAGTTTAACGGGGGGCCCAGGGAGTGGGCCCCAGCATTTT. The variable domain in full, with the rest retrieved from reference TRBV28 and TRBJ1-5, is DVKVTQSSRYLVKRTGEKVFLECVQDMDHENMFWYRQDPGLGLRLIYFSYDVKMKEKGDIPEGYSVSREKKERFSLILESASTNQTSMYLCASSLTGGPGSGPQHFGDGTRLSIL.

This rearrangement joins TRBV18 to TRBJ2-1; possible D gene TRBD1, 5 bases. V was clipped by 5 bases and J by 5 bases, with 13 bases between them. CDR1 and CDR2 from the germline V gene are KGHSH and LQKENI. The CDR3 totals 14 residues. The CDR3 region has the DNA TGTGCCAGCTCATCCAGGGTAAACGACAATGAGCAGTTCTTC. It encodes CASSSRVNDNEQFF.

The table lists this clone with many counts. The CDR3 sequence is CASSLDPRAEGMFF. The CDR3 DNA follows: TGTGCCAGCAGCTTAGACCCCCGCGCGGAGGGGATGTTCTTC. The V gene is TRBV11-2, the J gene TRBJ2-1, with D possibly being TRBD2 (6 bases). CDR1 SGHAT and CDR2 FQNNGV come from the germline V gene. V lost 0 bases, J lost 15 bases, and 18 bases lay in between. The CDR3 has 14 amino acids.